Given below is one TCR beta chain in context. The CDR3 length is 13 residues. Looked up from germline, CDR1 is LNHDA and CDR2 is SQIVND (reference sequence). Between the trimmed V and J ends, which lost 3 bases and 2 bases, there was a span of 8 bases. Method: immunoSEQ multiplex PCR; TCRdb's copy keeps in-frame clones and lacks some. The profile covers approximately 120,000 clones, with roughly 90% appearing a single time and 17% taken by the ten largest. This entry comes from a study of control samples from healthy donors and cancer patients. The sequenced material came from blood. This rearrangement joins TRBV19 to TRBJ2-7; no definite D call. The sequence came from a woman in her forties or fifties in good health. The CDR3 sequence is CASSITHPYEQYF. The CDR3 nucleotides read TGTGCCAGTAGTATCACACACCCCTACGAGCAGTACTTC.